The T cell receptor (beta chain) described here comes from a study of Graves' ophthalmopathy and Graves' hyperthyroidism. Each diagnosis was determined on the basis of clinical symptoms, serum thyroxine, TRAb, thyroid ultrasound and orbital computed tomography. The PBMCs had their origin in more than 9.5 ml of fresh peripheral blood. Study-level points and caveats: Its predictions of ophthalmopathy progression gave the model 60% to 71% sensitivity and 72.22% specificity.

The authors amplified TCR beta CDR3 regions from RNA transcripts. RT-PCR in the first round used HTBI primers; a second-round multiplex PCR followed. TCRdb fed the multiplex PCR reads into MiXCR, producing one record per CDR3 protein. The sample shows hundreds of thousands of distinct CDR3 sequences, under 15% of them seen only once. The germline CDR1 and CDR2 sequences are ENHRY and SYGVKD. The CDR3 is 14 amino acids. V lost 11 bases and J 1 base, leaving 18 bases between the germline ends. This clonotype was seen repeatedly, ten times or more. Its target is not known. The specimen was blood. This sequence joins TRBV10-3 and TRBJ2-7, with a weak D call TRBD1 (6 bases). The clonotype was recovered from a woman aged 30 to 39 with Graves' ophthalmopathy. The CDR3 nucleotides read TGTGCCTCAGGGGTCACGGGGTGGTCCTACGAGCAGTACTTC. Amino acid sequence: CASGVTGWSYEQYF.